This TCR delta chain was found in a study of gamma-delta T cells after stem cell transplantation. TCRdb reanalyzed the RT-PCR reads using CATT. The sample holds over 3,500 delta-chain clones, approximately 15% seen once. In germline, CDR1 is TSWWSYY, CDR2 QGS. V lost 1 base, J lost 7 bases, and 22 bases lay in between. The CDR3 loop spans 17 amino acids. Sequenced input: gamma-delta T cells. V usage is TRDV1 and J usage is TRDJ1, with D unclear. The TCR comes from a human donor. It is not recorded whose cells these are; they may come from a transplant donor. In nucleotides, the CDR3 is TGTGCTCTTGGGGAACGGGCTACGTACTCGACACGAGGTAAACTCATCTTT. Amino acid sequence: CALGERATYSTRGKLIF.